This TCR beta chain was identified during a study of human T cells and chemical hapten exposure (dated by TCRdb to the early 2020s). Turning to the overall study: For sensitization, 2% DPC in acetone was applied to an approximately 2 cm by approximately 2 cm area of upper inner arm skin. Patch testing was performed on the upper back with Finn chambers containing 0.01% DPC, and the patch tests were scored after 6 days according to International Contact Dermatitis Research Group standards. Blood for TCR sequencing was provided by twenty-nine alopecia patients at one to four time points (pre-sensitization, 2, 6 and 24 weeks). The mostly female patient cohort included alopecia areata with under or over 50% scalp involvement, alopecia totalis and alopecia universalis. Throughout the study period of roughly 24 weeks, patients also received therapeutic DPC doses to the scalp every week. Libraries were pooled for sequencing, and variation in per-sample TCR yields was attributed mainly to small differences in library volumes within the pool. This study followed changes in the peripheral blood TCR repertoire in vivo during primary and secondary sensitization of alopecia patients to the hapten diphenylcyclopropenone (DPC). Blood was sampled from patients pre-sensitization (week 0) and at 2, 6 and about 24 weeks after DPC sensitization. General findings and caveats noted by the study authors: DPC sensitization did not change the number of TCRs with a frequency above 1 in 1000, and there was no evidence of changes in global repertoire structure. Patch test score was positively correlated with the number of PT1 expanded TCRs, with significance at thresholds 8, 16 and 32 but not at 4. Repeated subsampling changed both the strength of the expansion versus patch-test correlation and the threshold at which that correlation became significant. Because every patient had alopecia, a presumed autoimmune disease, the patients' immune response might differ from that of healthy individuals. Significantly more large CDR3 similarity clusters were formed by expanded TCRs than by pre-sensitization or healthy control sets, consistent with antigen-driven responses.

This clonotype was counted at least ten times. Its antigen remains undetermined. The input lacks base qualities; no much larger clone sits a single base away. The CDR3 has 13 amino acids, counting the end cysteine and phenylalanine. The sequence is cut down to CDR3 DNA, 39 bases in frame from base 1. V is cut by 8 bases and J by 6 bases, and the space between the germline ends is 13 bases. Taken from the germline V gene, the CDR1 and CDR2 loops are MDHEN and SYDVKM. The protocol used for the library was RACE. Sequencing took place on a NextSeq 500. During library preparation, unique molecular identifiers were attached to individual cDNA molecules so that TCRs could be counted quantitatively and reproducibly. From each blood RNA sample, both TCR alpha and TCR beta chains were sequenced. As for how the authors treated the data: A median of roughly 100,000 TCRs per sample was observed, with a range of roughly 20,000 to 750,000. V, J and CDR3 annotation of the TCR reads was performed with the Decombinator software suite. For the PS versus PT1 abundance plots, all samples were subsampled to the same number of TCRs (28,000). Expanded TCRs were defined as absent before sensitization and observed at least eight times at the 2-week time point. The public sequencing data were trimmed at Q25 with fastp and processed into clonotypes with MiXCR by TCRdb, which kept only in-frame beta chains. Here each entry gathers all rows of one CDR3 protein and keeps the most common genes and DNA. The V and J calls and clone size are TCRdb's, not the authors'. This sample is represented by 350,000 to 450,000 distinct CDR3 sequences; approximately 5.1% of them were singletons. The ten largest clonotypes hold around 2.6% of the sample.

The sample's time point label, in plain terms: pre-sensitization, week 0. Explained via the paper, the treatment or condition label denotes: therapeutic diphenylcyclopropenone sensitization with weekly scalp DPC. At every patch-test visit, the blood draw took place before the patch test was put on. Patients were considered eligible if aged 18 to 70, diagnosed with alopecia and deemed suitable for DPC therapy, and patients were excluded if pregnant. Unfractionated whole blood was collected in Tempus Blood RNA tubes, and total RNA was extracted from that blood. The sequence is built from TRBV28 and TRBJ2-2, with no D gene named confidently. The clonotype comes from a woman in her forties or fifties with alopecia areata. Some clones in this sample may be carry-over from other donors' samples. The sample consisted of whole blood, taken in connection with sensitization to the hapten diphenylcyclopropenone (DPC). The encoded CDR3 is CASCSRLSGELFF. The DNA sequence is as follows: TGTGCCAGCTGCTCAAGGCTCTCCGGGGAGCTGTTTTTT.